Listed here are 25 T cell receptor beta chains from one sample, sequenced in a study of T cell responses to AZD1222 COVID-19 vaccine (dated by TCRdb to 2020 to 2022). The time point label, read with the paper, signifies: about 28 days (+/-7) after the second vaccine dose. The treatment or condition label, read with the paper, signifies: meningococcal conjugate vaccine given as trial control. Preparation of the library involved the immunoSEQ multiplex PCR assay. The table was pulled from immuneACCESS by TCRdb, which kept in-frame rearrangements only. Such tables lose some clones; where checked, under half of the loss comes from unresolved V genes, and the rest has no known cause. The sample table holds around 75,000 clones, of which 70% to 90% were seen once. Over 8% of the sample is taken by the ten largest. The sample consisted of peripheral blood, taken 28 days after the second dose of the MenACWY control vaccine. These receptors came from an adult who received the MenACWY meningococcal vaccine as a control.

As concerns this clone: The same CDR3 arises from other DNA sequences in this sample as well. This sequence joins TRBV6-5 and TRBJ1-2, with 10 bases fitting TRBD1. The V and J ends lost 5 bases and 3 bases, in that order; junction bases with no gene match: 6. The CDR3 is made up of 15 amino acids. The germline gives CDR1 MNHEY, CDR2 SVGAGI. The CDR3 DNA is TGTGCCAGCAGTACCAGGACAGGGGGGCACTATGGCTACACCTTC. It specifies CASSTRTGGHYGYTF.

The CDR3 sequence is CASSYSGRHSPLHF. Written as DNA, the CDR3 is TGTGCCAGCAGTTACTCAGGGCGGCATTCACCCCTCCACTTT. The gene calls are TRBV6-5 and TRBJ1-6; the D is unclear. Germline V lookup: CDR1 MNHEY, CDR2 SVGAGI. V was trimmed by 0 bases and J by 8 bases, leaving 8 bases between them. CDR3 size: 14 residues.

In DNA, the CDR3 is TGTGCCAGCAGAGGACAGGGGACCTACGAGCAGTACTTC. Protein sequence: CASRGQGTYEQYF. J is TRBJ2-7 and V is TRBV12-3 or TRBV12-4; 9 bases line up with TRBD1. The CDR3 extends over 13 amino acids. V lost 6 bases, J lost 2 bases, and 2 bases stayed unmatched.

V is TRBV7-9 and J is TRBJ2-7, with TRBD2 identical over 9 bases. Germline V gives CDR1 SEHNR, CDR2 FQNEAQ (reference sequence). The junction had 3 bases not matched to a gene; V was cut back by 2 bases and J by 1 base. This CDR3 is built from 15 residues. The CDR3 reads CASSLYLAGSYEQYF. The DNA for the CDR3 is TGTGCCAGCAGCTTATACCTAGCGGGGTCCTACGAGCAGTACTTC.

The chain is built from TRBV4-1 and TRBJ1-2; the D gene is possibly TRBD1 (5 bases). With 0 bases removed from V and 2 bases from J, the gap between germline ends came to 13 bases. The CDR3 length is 16 residues. Germline V gives CDR1 MGHRA, CDR2 YSYEKL. The CDR3 loop is CASSQDWAGRNYGYTF. The CDR3 DNA sequence: TGCGCCAGCAGCCAAGATTGGGCAGGGCGAAACTATGGCTACACCTTC.

This chain uses TRBV20-1 with TRBJ1-3; D not certain. Germline assignment: CDR1 DFQATT and CDR2 SNEGSKA (reference sequence). CDR3 length: 11 residues. V was trimmed by 1 base and J by 2 bases, leaving 0 bases between them. CDR3 nucleotide sequence: TGCAGTGCTAGAGCTGGAAACACCATATATTTT. Residues: CSARAGNTIYF.

The V and J genes are TRBV7-6 and TRBJ1-2; unclear D gene. Trimming removed 5 bases at V and 4 bases at J, with 8 bases between. CDR1 and CDR2 (germline): SGHVS, FNYEAQ. The CDR3 covers 12 residues. CDR3 coding DNA: TGTGCCAGCAGCCAAGGAGTCTATGGCTACACCTTC. Translation: CASSQGVYGYTF.

The rearrangement joins TRBV21-1 to TRBJ1-2. TRBV21-1 is annotated as a pseudogene. The CDR3 covers 16 residues. CDR3 nucleotides: TGTGCCAGCAGCAAAGATGGCGGGATCCGGGACTATGGCTACACCTTC. Protein: CASSKDGGIRDYGYTF.

This rearrangement joins TRBV5-1 to TRBJ2-2; 7 bases are shared with TRBD1. The CDR3 has 20 amino acids. With 8 bases clipped from V and 0 bases from J, the junction kept 22 bases outside the gene matches. Germline loops: CDR1 SGHRS, CDR2 YFSETQ. CDR3 nucleotide sequence: TGCGCCAGTTCCCTTAGCCCGGACAGGTATGATCCCGCGAACACCGGGGAGCTGTTTTTT. Translating it yields CASSLSPDRYDPANTGELFF.

The V call is TRBV5-1, the J call TRBJ1-2; D is perhaps TRBD1 (5 bases). In germline, CDR1 is SGHRS, CDR2 YFSETQ. V gave up 2 bases and J gave up 2 bases, with 10 bases separating them. The CDR3 runs to 14 residues. CDR3 sequence reads: CASSLGTGNYGYTF. The CDR3 DNA follows: TGCGCCAGCAGCTTAGGGACGGGCAACTATGGCTACACCTTC.

The chain links TRBV2 to TRBJ2-1, with TRBD1 identical over 7 bases. Germline CDR1 is SNHLY and CDR2 is FYNNEI. This CDR3 contains 14 residues. After removal of 5 bases from V and 6 bases from J, the junction contained 7 bases not matched to a gene. Here the CDR3 DNA reads TGTGCCAGCAGTAGAGGGGGCCTGGGCAATGAGCAGTTCTTC. It specifies CASSRGGLGNEQFF.

The rearrangement joins TRBV14 to TRBJ2-1; perhaps TRBD2 as D (7 bases). The CDR3 runs to 12 residues. Trimming left V 3 bases short and J 15 bases short, with 15 bases between. Germline CDR1 is SGHDN and CDR2 is FVKESK. CDR3 loop: CASSQGGGRGFF. As DNA, the CDR3 is TGTGCCAGCAGCCAGGGAGGGGGAAGAGGGTTCTTC.

The chain couples TRBV3-1 (or the pseudogene TRBV3-2) to TRBJ2-5; D is unclear. Trimming removed 4 bases from V and 2 bases from J, with 17 bases in between. CDR3 length: 16 amino acids. Per the germline V gene, CDR1 is LGHDT and CDR2 is YNNKEL (reference sequence). This chain's CDR3 is CASSPRYYSTQETQYF. The CDR3 DNA reads as TGTGCCAGCAGCCCGCGTTACTACTCGACGCAAGAGACCCAGTACTTC.

The genes are TRBV5-1 and TRBJ2-3; TRBD2 matches 8 bases. With V trimmed by 6 bases and J by 2 bases, 11 bases remained unmatched. Germline V gene data show CDR1 as SGHRS and CDR2 as YFSETQ. This CDR3 comprises 16 residues. Here the CDR3 reads CASTPGLAWDTDTQYF. CDR3 DNA sequence: TGCGCCAGCACCCCCGGACTAGCTTGGGACACAGATACGCAGTATTTT.

The chain is built from TRBV6-5 and TRBJ2-2; D ambiguous. V was pared by 6 bases and J by 6 bases, with 8 bases between. Germline V gene data show CDR1 as MNHEY and CDR2 as SVGAGI. The length of the CDR3 is 12 residues. The DNA for the CDR3 is TGTGCCAGCAGCTCAGTCTCCGGGGAGCTGTTTTTT. Translating gives CASSSVSGELFF.

The chain links TRBV5-6 to TRBJ1-2; D not resolved. In germline, CDR1 is SGHDT, CDR2 YYEEEE. Deletions cut 2 bases from V and 4 bases from J, with 6 bases between. This CDR3 has 12 amino acids. The CDR3, as DNA: TGTGCCAGCAGCTTTGGAAGCTATGGCTACACCTTC. Amino acids: CASSFGSYGYTF. The full variable domain, its missing parts supplied by reference TRBV5-6 and TRBJ1-2, is DAGVTQSPTHLIKTRGQQVTLRCSPKSGHDTVSWYQQALGQGPQFIFQYYEEEERQRGNFPDRFSGHQFPNYSSELNVNALLLGDSALYLCASSFGSYGYTFGSGTRLTVV.

This chain connects TRBV6-2 or TRBV6-3 to TRBJ1-2; D is unclear. The CDR3 has 12 residues. The V gene lost 2 bases and the J gene lost 4 bases, with 5 bases spanning the gap. Per the germline V gene, CDR1 is MNHEY and CDR2 is SVGEGT. CDR3 in amino acids: CASSYGGYGYTF. Written as DNA, the CDR3 is TGTGCCAGCAGTTACGGAGGCTATGGCTACACCTTC.

The rearrangement joins TRBV2 to TRBJ2-2, with 9 bases that match TRBD1. Germline loops: CDR1 SNHLY, CDR2 FYNNEI. The CDR3 runs to 15 residues. V lost 8 bases, J lost 3 bases, and 7 bases stayed unmatched. The CDR3 DNA sequence: TGTGCCAGCTTGCGACAGGGGGGGTACACCGGGGAGCTGTTTTTT. Its translation: CASLRQGGYTGELFF.

V usage is TRBV10-3 and J usage is TRBJ1-5; D call uncertain. V lost 2 bases and J 1 base, leaving 12 bases between the germline ends. Per the germline V gene, CDR1 is ENHRY and CDR2 is SYGVKD. The CDR3 consists of 16 residues. The CDR3 here is CAISEVGGTSNQPQHF. The CDR3 bases are TGTGCCATCAGTGAGGTTGGAGGAACAAGCAATCAGCCCCAGCATTTT.

V is TRBV2 and J is TRBJ2-1, with 12 bases that match TRBD2. V lost 5 bases, J lost 6 bases, and 5 bases stayed unmatched. In germline, CDR1 is SNHLY, CDR2 FYNNEI. The CDR3 consists of 15 residues. Here the CDR3 DNA reads TGTGCCAGCAGTTTGACTAGCGGGGGAGTCAATGAGCAGTTCTTC. Protein sequence: CASSLTSGGVNEQFF.

Written as DNA, the CDR3 is TGTGCCAGCAGTGAATATGTGGGATTTACCGGGGAGCTGTTTTTT. This gives the protein CASSEYVGFTGELFF. The chain is built from TRBV25-1 and TRBJ2-2; D not certain. Germline values: CDR1 MGHDK, CDR2 SYGVNS. The CDR3 spans 15 residues. The ends were cut back, 0 bases at V and 5 bases at J, with 10 bases in the middle.

This clone was detected once. The J gene is TRBJ2-1, the V gene TRBV5-1; 15 bases line up with TRBD2. J was trimmed by 2 bases and V by 0 bases; bases with no gene match: 3. The CDR3 extends over 18 amino acids. Germline values: CDR1 SGHRS, CDR2 YFSETQ. The chain's CDR3 is CASSLGTSGGVTYNEQFF. The DNA of the CDR3 is TGCGCCAGCAGCTTGGGGACTAGCGGGGGGGTCACCTACAATGAGCAGTTCTTC.

The chain has TRBV30 and TRBJ2-3; 7 nucleotides match TRBD2. This CDR3 contains 12 residues. After removal of 6 bases from V and 4 bases from J, the junction contained 4 bases not matched to a gene. CDR1 and CDR2 from the germline V gene are GTSNPN and SVGIG (reference sequence). The CDR3 region has the DNA TGTGCCTGTAGCGGGTTGGCAGATACGCAGTATTTT. This translates into CACSGLADTQYF.

The V and J genes are TRBV19 and TRBJ1-6; a possible D gene is TRBD1 (5 bases). Trimming left V 10 bases short and J 8 bases short, with 21 bases between. The CDR3 has 15 amino acids. Germline CDR1 is LNHDA and CDR2 is SQIVND (reference sequence). The CDR3, as DNA: TGTGCCACCCATGGAAGGGGCGCAGTCGATTCACCCCTCCACTTT. Amino acid sequence: CATHGRGAVDSPLHF.

The chain has TRBV30 and TRBJ2-3; 10 nucleotides agree with TRBD2. Trimming took 0 bases from V and 5 from J; bases not matched to a gene: 5. Germline CDR1 and CDR2: GTSNPN and SVGIG (reference sequence). CDR3 length: 15 residues. CDR3 nucleotides: TGTGCCTGGAGTGTACTAGCGGGGACGGGAGATACGCAGTATTTT. Protein sequence: CAWSVLAGTGDTQYF.